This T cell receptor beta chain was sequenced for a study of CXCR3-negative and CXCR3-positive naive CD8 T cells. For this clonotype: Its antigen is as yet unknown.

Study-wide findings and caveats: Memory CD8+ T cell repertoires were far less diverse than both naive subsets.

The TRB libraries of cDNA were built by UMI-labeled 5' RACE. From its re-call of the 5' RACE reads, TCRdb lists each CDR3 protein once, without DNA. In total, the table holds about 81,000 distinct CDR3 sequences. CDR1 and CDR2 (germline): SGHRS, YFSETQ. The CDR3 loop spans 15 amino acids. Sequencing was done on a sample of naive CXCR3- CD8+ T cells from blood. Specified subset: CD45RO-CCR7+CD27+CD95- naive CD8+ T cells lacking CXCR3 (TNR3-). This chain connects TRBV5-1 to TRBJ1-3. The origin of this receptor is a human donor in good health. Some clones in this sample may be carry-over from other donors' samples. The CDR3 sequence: CASSLHYSSGNTIYF.